What follows are 16 T cell receptor beta chains derived from one specimen sequenced in a study of T-cell reconstitution after alpha-beta-depleted transplantation in children. Unique molecular identifiers tagged the TCRbeta library. One entry per CDR3 protein results from TCRdb running MiXCR on the PCR reads. The data show hundreds of thousands of distinct CDR3 sequences, roughly 13% seen once. The sample here was PBMCs, mostly from graft donor cells, taken 360 days after TCRalphabeta/CD19-depleted stem cell transplant. The receptors were gathered from a male patient younger than 18 who had a stem cell transplant for acute myeloid leukemia, so the T cells may come from the graft donor.

This clonotype has ten or more counts. This chain uses TRBV28 with TRBJ1-1, with no clear D. The germline V and J ends were trimmed by 3 bases and 6 bases, with 8 bases remaining between them. The CDR3 contains 12 residues. CDR1 and CDR2 (germline): MDHEN, SYDVKM. In nucleotides, the CDR3 is TGTGCCAGCAGTTTGCCAGTGGCTGAAGCTTTCTTT. Amino acid sequence: CASSLPVAEAFF.

This clonotype showed up many times. V and J are TRBV18 and TRBJ1-4, with D unresolved. CDR1 and CDR2 (germline): KGHSH, LQKENI. The V and J ends lost 3 bases and 0 bases respectively, with 14 bases between them. This CDR3 spans 17 amino acids. The CDR3: CASSPSPHSATNEKLFF. The CDR3 DNA reads TGTGCCAGCTCACCGTCCCCTCACTCTGCAACTAATGAAAAACTGTTTTTT.

This clonotype was found a few times. The J gene is TRBJ2-2, the V gene TRBV5-4; D is possibly TRBD2 (5 bases). The V gene's germline CDR1 is SGHNT and CDR2 YYREEE (reference sequence). Trimming cost V 0 bases and J 5 bases, with 17 bases left between them. This CDR3 region has 17 residues. As DNA, the CDR3 is TGTGCCAGCAGCTTGGCCTCTCGGCGGGTCGGGACCGGGGAGCTGTTTTTT. Translating gives CASSLASRRVGTGELFF.

This clonotype was recorded a few times. This rearrangement joins TRBV9 to TRBJ2-1; 10 bases fit TRBD2. The CDR3 spans 16 residues. V lost 4 bases and J lost 9; bases outside the gene matches: 13. Germline lookup yields CDR1 SGDLS and CDR2 YYNGEE. CDR3 bases: TGTGCCAGCAGCCATACCTCAGCGGGAGGGCTGGGTGAGCAGTTCTTC. Its translation: CASSHTSAGGLGEQFF.

This sequence joins TRBV28 and TRBJ2-3; 7 nucleotides line up with TRBD1. This CDR3 spans 16 amino acids. CDR1 and CDR2 (germline): MDHEN, SYDVKM. Unmatched junction bases numbered 11, after V lost 6 bases and J lost 2 bases. CDR3 DNA sequence: TGTGCCAGCAGCTCTCTCGACAGGGCATACACAGATACGCAGTATTTT. This sequence encodes CASSSLDRAYTDTQYF.

The chain is built from TRBV29-1 and TRBJ2-1; D perhaps matches TRBD2 (6 bases). The V gene's germline CDR1 is SQVTM and CDR2 ANQGSEA. There are 16 residues in the CDR3. Deletions cut 0 bases from V and 4 bases from J, with 16 bases between. In DNA form, the CDR3 reads TGCAGCGTTGAAGATACCGGGCGGGATCGATACAATGAGCAGTTCTTC. Amino acid sequence: CSVEDTGRDRYNEQFF.

The chain uses TRBV29-1 and TRBJ2-3; D is ambiguous. Trimming took off 4 bases at V and 6 bases at J, with 14 bases between the two ends. CDR1 is SQVTM, CDR2 ANQGSEA, per germline. The CDR3 totals 13 residues. CDR3 residues: CSVGSLVADTQYF. The CDR3 coding sequence is TGCAGCGTTGGGTCTCTTGTGGCCGATACGCAGTATTTT.

The gene calls are TRBV27 and TRBJ2-7; D is perhaps TRBD2 (6 bases). This CDR3 is 14 amino acids long. Per the germline V gene, CDR1 is MNHEY and CDR2 is SMNVEV (reference sequence). Between the trimmed V and J ends, which lost 5 bases and 7 bases, there was a span of 18 bases. CDR3 in DNA: TGTGCCAGCAGTCCGGGACTCCCTCCTGGGGAGCAGTACTTC. As protein: CASSPGLPPGEQYF.

The chain recombines TRBV11-2 with TRBJ2-7; TRBD2 agrees at 8 bases. The CDR3 runs to 18 residues. CDR1 is SGHAT, CDR2 FQNNGV, per germline. V gave up 8 bases and J gave up 3 bases; unmatched junction bases: 21. CDR3 in amino acids: CASSSRRGMREEIYEQYF. The CDR3 DNA sequence: TGTGCCAGCTCCTCTCGACGGGGTATGCGGGAGGAAATCTACGAGCAGTACTTC. Full variable domain (rest looked up from reference TRBV11-2 and TRBJ2-7): EAGVAQSPRYKIIEKRQSVAFWCNPISGHATLYWYQQILGQGPKLLIQFQNNGVVDDSQLPKDRFSAERLKGVDSTLKIQPAKLEDSAVYLCASSSRRGMREEIYEQYFGPGTRLTVT.

This clonotype was found a few times. CDR3 amino acids: CASSPSTATDTQYF. Here the CDR3 DNA reads TGTGCCAGCAGCCCATCGACAGCGACAGATACGCAGTATTTT. The chain carries TRBV7-2 and TRBJ2-3, with D possibly matching TRBD1 (5 bases). Germline V CDR1 and CDR2: SGHTA, FQGNSA. The CDR3 has 14 amino acids. V was cut by 5 bases and J by 3 bases, with 12 bases left in between.

This clonotype was counted many times. The chain uses TRBV7-3 and TRBJ1-1; TRBD1 agrees at 7 bases. Trimming took 1 base from V and 0 from J; bases not matched to a gene: 8. CDR3 length: 17 residues. Germline V gives CDR1 SGHTA, CDR2 FQGTGA. Here the CDR3 reads CASSLISRDRVNTEAFF. For the CDR3, the DNA is TGTGCCAGCAGCTTAATATCGAGAGACAGGGTGAACACTGAAGCTTTCTTT.

This clonotype was detected many times. The rearrangement links TRBV28 to TRBJ2-1; either TRBD1 or TRBD2 may supply D (5 bases each). The length of the CDR3 is 15 residues. Trimming took 2 bases from V and 5 from J, leaving 13 bases between them. The germline V gene encodes CDR1 MDHEN and CDR2 SYDVKM. The CDR3 nucleotides read TGTGCCAGCAGTTTAGGGGCAGGGAGACACAATGAGCAGTTCTTC. Protein sequence: CASSLGAGRHNEQFF.

J is TRBJ1-1 and V is TRBV20-1, with 7 bases identical to TRBD1. The germline gives CDR1 DFQATT, CDR2 SNEGSKA (reference sequence). V dropped 1 base and J dropped 4; count of bases not matched to a gene: 3. CDR3 length: 13 residues. CDR3 in DNA: TGCAGTGCTAGAGCAACAGGGGCCACTGAAGCTTTCTTT. It is translated as CSARATGATEAFF.

This clonotype was seen more than once but under ten times. The rearrangement uses TRBV28 and TRBJ2-7; TRBD2 aligns across 9 bases. Germline CDR1 reads MDHEN; CDR2 reads SYDVKM. This CDR3 has 13 residues. Here the CDR3 DNA reads TGTGCTTTAAGGGCTAGCGGGAAGGACGAGCAGTACTTC. Translation: CALRASGKDEQYF.

This clonotype was seen repeatedly, ten times or more. The V call is TRBV2, the J call TRBJ2-1; 13 positions agree with TRBD2. Trimming removed 7 bases from V and 6 bases from J; junction bases left unmatched: 3. Looked up from germline, CDR1 is SNHLY and CDR2 is FYNNEI. The CDR3 spans 14 residues. For the CDR3, the DNA is TGTGCCAGCACCACTAGCGGGAGGGTCAATGAGCAGTTCTTC. The encoded protein is CASTTSGRVNEQFF.

This clonotype was seen a handful of times. The chain joins TRBV5-1 to TRBJ2-3; maybe TRBD1 (6 bases). Germline values: CDR1 SGHRS, CDR2 YFSETQ. The germline V and J ends were trimmed by 4 bases and 12 bases, with 18 bases remaining between them. This CDR3 region has 13 residues. This chain's CDR3 is CASSPILQGSQYF. CDR3 nucleotide sequence: TGCGCCAGCAGCCCAATACTACAGGGCTCACAGTATTTT.